This TCR beta chain was sequenced for a study of beta chain features in type 1 diabetes (dated 2018 in TCRdb). Regarding the complete study: Patients and healthy donors did not differ in mean age, gender distribution, total cell number or subset yield. A total of roughly 100 million sorted cells were examined across all samples, and RNA yield correlated strongly with the number of cells per subset. In the study, TCRB repertoires of sorted circulating CD4+ T cell subsets from recently diagnosed type 1 diabetes patients were compared with those of matched healthy donors. Regulatory and stem cell-like memory subsets were isolated from only 8 patients and about eight healthy donors, whereas naive and central memory subsets came from all 28 donors. Study-wide conclusions, independent of this receptor: Naive, central memory and regulatory TCRB repertoires appeared to be more alike among patients than among healthy donors. Type 1 diabetes patients showed a moderate but significant shortening of TCRB CDR3 length in all four CD4+ subsets. Shorter templates might have been favored by PCR, but patient and control samples were amplified and corrected together, so both groups would have been affected equally by any skew. Because small numbers of individuals were included in the HLA sub-analyses, any influence of HLA type on TCRB rearrangement was left unresolved. Fewer insertions and more nucleotide deletions at VDJ recombination sites were observed in patients with type 1 diabetes, implying thymic rearrangement abnormalities. Because cDNA was sequenced instead of genomic DNA, highly expressing activated cells could be over-represented, though the groups showed no difference in activation or CD3 levels.

This clone was counted many times. There is no known antigen for this receptor. No much larger clone is present one base from it, and per-base qualities are unavailable. A single peripheral blood draw of approximately 120 mL on average was collected from each donor into heparinised tubes. A BD FACSAria II and a panel including CD45RO, CCR7, CD25, CD127, CD95 and CD27 were used to sort naive, central memory, regulatory and stem cell-like memory CD4+ T cells. Every sorted population had a purity above 98%. Right away, PBMCs were isolated by Lymphoprep density gradient centrifugation and were stained directly, with no culture step. To minimize batch effects, samples were stained and sorted in pairs, one healthy donor with one patient per experiment. CDR1 PRHDT and CDR2 FYEKMQ were looked up in the germline V gene (reference sequence). Trimming at the junction amounts to 5 bases on V and 7 bases on J, and the germline ends lie 12 bases apart. The CDR3 contains 12 residues, cysteine and phenylalanine counted. Just CDR3 DNA is preserved here, 36 bases in frame from base 1.

All of the isolated RNA was reverse transcribed with the High Capacity cDNA Reverse Transcription Kit, so expressed TCRB transcripts were sequenced. Deep immunoSEQ sequencing was performed on naive, central memory and regulatory T cell samples, with an average of roughly 4 million total reads per sample. Sorted cells were lysed in RLT buffer, and RNA was extracted using DNase-treated RNeasy Micro or Mini kits according to cell number. Each cell subset was processed separately to prevent cross-contamination, with patient and healthy donor samples processed together. The immunoSEQ multiplex PCR was used to amplify TCRB sequences from cDNA, yielding 87-bp fragments that span the CDR3 region. Sequencing of the amplicons was performed on the Illumina HiSeq platform. The original pipeline was this. Synthetic template baselines were used to correct PCR bias computationally, reads within Hamming distance 2 were collapsed together, and singletons that could not be merged were discarded. By aligning reads against IMGT, V, D and J genes, CDR3 length, and insertions or deletions at six rearrangement sites were assigned. Clonotype counts were normalized to sorted cell number within each subset before computing true diversity and Gini coefficients with the tcR R package. The overlap coefficient, calculated on TCRB nucleotide sequences, was used to quantify repertoire sharing. Held by TCRdb, this immuneACCESS table contains in-frame sequences only and omits some clones. Under half of the omission traces to an unresolved V gene where checked; the cause of the rest is unknown. The V and J calls and clone size were taken over from that table, and D and trimming were inferred from the DNA. The table for this sample lists about 200,000 clones; approximately 10% of them were counted only once. The top ten clones comprise over 1% of the sample.

The sequence came from a young man in good health. Material for sequencing was central memory CD4+ T cells from blood. The rearrangement combines TRBV13 with TRBJ2-7; the D gene is not confidently resolved. The nucleotides read TGTGCCAGCAGCAGCCAAGGCTCAGAGCAGTACTTC. Protein translation: CASSSQGSEQYF.